One sample yielded the 4 T cell receptor beta chains listed below, sequenced in a study of cytomegalovirus exposure and HLA in healthy donors. The PCR ran on 60 Vbeta and 13 Jbeta primers. Data came from immunoSEQ multiplex PCR; TCRdb stores just in-frame clones and leaves some out. The table has about 130,000 clones, 55% to 75% seen once. Sequenced sample: PBMCs. These TCRs come from a human donor in good health.

This chain links TRBV5-1 with TRBJ2-3; TRBD2 agrees at 13 bases. The CDR3 covers 18 residues. The V segment lost 4 bases and the J segment 3 bases; nucleotides outside the gene matches: 11. Germline CDR1 and CDR2: SGHRS and YFSETQ. The CDR3 loop is CASSPGLAGVERTDTQYF. CDR3 nucleotides: TGCGCCAGCAGCCCCGGACTAGCGGGAGTGGAAAGGACAGATACGCAGTATTTT. Full variable domain (remainder filled in from reference TRBV5-1 and TRBJ2-3): KAGVTQTPRYLIKTRGQQVTLSCSPISGHRSVSWYQQTPGQGLQFLFEYFSETQRNKGNFPGRFSGRQFSNSRSEMNVSTLELGDSALYLCASSPGLAGVERTDTQYFGPGTRLTVL.

As for this clone: At one boundary the junction diverges from the germline segment, which might be a read error. This CDR3 is also generated by other DNA sequences in the sample. The V and J genes are TRBV30 and TRBJ1-6, with a tentative D call TRBD1 (6 bases). Per the germline V gene, CDR1 is GTSNPN and CDR2 is SVGIG (reference sequence). The CDR3 spans 14 residues. CDR3 coding DNA: TGTGCCTGGAGGATGACAGGCTCCTATTCACCCCTCCATTTT. Protein product: CAWRMTGSYSPLHF.

Only a few counts were recorded for this clone. The chain links TRBV5-4 to TRBJ2-5; 8 nucleotides line up with TRBD2. The DNA matches TRBJ2-7 better at its end, which makes the J call doubtful. Germline CDR1 reads SGHNT; CDR2 reads YYREEE (reference sequence). The CDR3 runs 14 residues. The CDR3 DNA reads TGTGCCAGCAGCTTCGGGACTAGTGCTTACGAGCAGTACTTC. Translation: CASSFGTSAYEQYF.

With regard to this clone: At one end the junction does not follow the germline gene, possibly because of a read error. The chain recombines TRBV7-9 with TRBJ1-1; D is possibly TRBD1 (6 bases). From germline, CDR1 is SEHNR and CDR2 FQNEAQ (reference sequence). The CDR3 consists of 15 residues. For the CDR3, the DNA is TGTTCCAGCAGTGAAACGGGACAAGCGAACACTGAAGCTTTCTTT. Translating it yields CSSSETGQANTEAFF.